This section outlines one TCR beta chain sequence together with its context. Its antigen is as yet unknown. These data originate in a study of T cells in Graves' hyperthyroidism and ophthalmopathy. Study conclusions and caveats: Clonotypes that were expanded in thyroid above 0.001 mostly appeared in blood too.

The source material, RNA transcripts, was used to amplify TCR beta CDR3 regions. First-round RT-PCR of the TCR CDR3 relied on the HTBI primer set. TCRdb used MiXCR to reprocess the multiplex PCR reads, holding one entry per CDR3 protein. The top ten hold roughly a sixth of the sample, which has around 700,000 distinct CDR3 sequences, roughly 20% seen once. Losses at the gene ends were 5 bases for V and 2 bases for J; bases not matched to a gene: 9. The CDR3 has 16 residues. Germline V gives CDR1 MNHNS, CDR2 SASEGT. Among the patients, aged 18 to 65, hyperthyroidism was newly diagnosed and had lasted under 2 months. Sample collection date corresponds to first hyperthyroidism diagnosis, prior to any ophthalmopathy symptoms.

The rearrangement links TRBV6-1 to TRBJ2-1; 7 bases fit TRBD1. The clonotype comes from a woman in her fifties or sixties with Graves' hyperthyroidism that later progressed to Graves' ophthalmopathy. Sequenced sample: blood. CDR3 DNA sequence: TGTGCCAGCAGTTTCGACAGGGTTGGGACCTACAATGAGCAGTTCTTC. Its protein product is CASSFDRVGTYNEQFF.